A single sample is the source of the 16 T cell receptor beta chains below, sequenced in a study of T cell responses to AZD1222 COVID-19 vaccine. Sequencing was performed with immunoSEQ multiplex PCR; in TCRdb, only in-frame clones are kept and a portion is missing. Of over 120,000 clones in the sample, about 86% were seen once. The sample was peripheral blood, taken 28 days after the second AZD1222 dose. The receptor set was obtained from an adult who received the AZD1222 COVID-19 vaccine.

The CDR3 DNA follows: TGCGCCAGCAGCTTGGGGGGACTAGCGGGGAGGGACAATGAGCAGTTCTTC. Its translation is CASSLGGLAGRDNEQFF. V usage is TRBV5-1 and J usage is TRBJ2-1, with TRBD2 matching over 13 bases. CDR1 and CDR2 (germline): SGHRS, YFSETQ. V gave up 0 bases and J gave up 5 bases; unmatched junction bases: 5. The CDR3 is 17 residues long.

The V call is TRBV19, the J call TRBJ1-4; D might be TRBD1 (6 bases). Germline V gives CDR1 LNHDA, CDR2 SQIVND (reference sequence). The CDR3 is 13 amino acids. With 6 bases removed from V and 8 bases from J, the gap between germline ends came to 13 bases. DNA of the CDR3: TGTGCCAGTAGGGGGCAGGGGCCCGAAAAACTGTTTTTT. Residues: CASRGQGPEKLFF.

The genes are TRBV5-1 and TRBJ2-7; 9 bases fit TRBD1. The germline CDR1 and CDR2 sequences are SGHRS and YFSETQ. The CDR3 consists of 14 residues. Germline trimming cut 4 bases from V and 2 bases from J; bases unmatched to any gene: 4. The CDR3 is CASSPRDRAYEQYF. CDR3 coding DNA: TGCGCCAGCAGCCCGCGGGACAGGGCCTACGAGCAGTACTTC.

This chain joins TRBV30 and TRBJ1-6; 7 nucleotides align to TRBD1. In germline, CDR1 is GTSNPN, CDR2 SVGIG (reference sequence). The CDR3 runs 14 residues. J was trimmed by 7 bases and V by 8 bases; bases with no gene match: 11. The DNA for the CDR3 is TGTGCCAGGGATGAGGGGGCTGGAAATTCACCCCTCCACTTT. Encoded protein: CARDEGAGNSPLHF.

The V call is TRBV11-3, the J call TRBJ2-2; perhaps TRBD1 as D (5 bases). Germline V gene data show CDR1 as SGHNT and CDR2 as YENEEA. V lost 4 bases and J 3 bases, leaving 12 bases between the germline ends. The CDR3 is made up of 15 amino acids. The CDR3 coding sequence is TGTGCCAGCAGCTCAGGGTCCTTGGACACCGGGGAGCTGTTTTTT. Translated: CASSSGSLDTGELFF.

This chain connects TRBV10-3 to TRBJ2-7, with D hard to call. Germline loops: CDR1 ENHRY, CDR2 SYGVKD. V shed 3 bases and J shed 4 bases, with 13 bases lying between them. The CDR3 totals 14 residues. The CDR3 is CAISEGPDGYEQYF. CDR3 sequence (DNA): TGTGCCATCAGTGAAGGACCGGACGGGTACGAGCAGTACTTC.

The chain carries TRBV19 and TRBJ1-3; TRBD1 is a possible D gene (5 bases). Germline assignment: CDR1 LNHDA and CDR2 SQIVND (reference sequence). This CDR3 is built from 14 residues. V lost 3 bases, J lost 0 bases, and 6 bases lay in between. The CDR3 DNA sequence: TGTGCCAGTAGTATGGGGGGCTCTGGAAACACCATATATTTT. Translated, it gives CASSMGGSGNTIYF.

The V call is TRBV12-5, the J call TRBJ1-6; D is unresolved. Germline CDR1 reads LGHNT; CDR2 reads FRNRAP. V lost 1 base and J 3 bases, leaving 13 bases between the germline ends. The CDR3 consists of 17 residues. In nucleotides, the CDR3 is TGTGCTAGTGGTTTGGAAGGCCTTAACATCTATAATTCACCCCTCCACTTT. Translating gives CASGLEGLNIYNSPLHF.

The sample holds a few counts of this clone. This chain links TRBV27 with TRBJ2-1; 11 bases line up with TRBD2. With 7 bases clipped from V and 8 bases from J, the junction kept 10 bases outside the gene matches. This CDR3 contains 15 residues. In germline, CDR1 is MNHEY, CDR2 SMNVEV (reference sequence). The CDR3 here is CASTVTSGMDYEQFF. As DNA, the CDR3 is TGTGCCAGCACCGTGACTAGCGGGATGGACTATGAGCAGTTCTTC.

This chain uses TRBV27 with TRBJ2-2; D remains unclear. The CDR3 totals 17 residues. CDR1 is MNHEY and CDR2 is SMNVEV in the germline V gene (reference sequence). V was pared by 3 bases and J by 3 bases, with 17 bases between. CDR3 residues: CASSFSGKTYDTGELFF. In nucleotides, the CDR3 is TGTGCCAGCAGTTTCTCCGGTAAGACGTACGACACCGGGGAGCTGTTTTTT.

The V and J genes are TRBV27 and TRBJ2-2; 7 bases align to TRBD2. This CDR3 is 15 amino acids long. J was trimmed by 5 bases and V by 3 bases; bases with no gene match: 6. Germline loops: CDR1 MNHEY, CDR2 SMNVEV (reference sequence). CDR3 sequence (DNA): TGTGCCAGCAGTTTTGGTGGGAGGGATACCGGGGAGCTGTTTTTT. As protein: CASSFGGRDTGELFF.

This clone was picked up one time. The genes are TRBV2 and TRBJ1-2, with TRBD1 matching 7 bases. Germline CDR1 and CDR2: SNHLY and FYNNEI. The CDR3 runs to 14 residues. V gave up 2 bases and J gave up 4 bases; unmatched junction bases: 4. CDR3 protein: CASSERAGGYGYTF. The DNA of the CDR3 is TGTGCCAGCAGTGAACGGGCAGGGGGCTATGGCTACACCTTC. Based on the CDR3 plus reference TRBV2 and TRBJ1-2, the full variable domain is EPEVTQTPSHQVTQMGQEVILRCVPISNHLYFYWYRQILGQKVEFLVSFYNNEISEKSEIFDDQFSVERPDGSNFTLKIRSTKLEDSAMYFCASSERAGGYGYTFGSGTRLTVV.

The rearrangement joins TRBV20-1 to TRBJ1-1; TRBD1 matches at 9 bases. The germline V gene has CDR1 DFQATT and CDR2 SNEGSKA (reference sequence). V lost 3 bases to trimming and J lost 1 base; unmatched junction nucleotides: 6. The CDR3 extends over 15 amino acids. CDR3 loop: CSASRPGQGNTEAFF. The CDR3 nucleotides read TGCAGTGCTAGTCGTCCGGGACAGGGGAACACTGAAGCTTTCTTT.

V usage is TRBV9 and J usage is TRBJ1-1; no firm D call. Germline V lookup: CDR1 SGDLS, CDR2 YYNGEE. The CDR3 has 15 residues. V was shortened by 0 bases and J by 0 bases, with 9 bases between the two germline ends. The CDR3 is CASSVEWRLNTEAFF. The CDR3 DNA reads TGTGCCAGCAGCGTAGAGTGGCGGTTGAACACTGAAGCTTTCTTT. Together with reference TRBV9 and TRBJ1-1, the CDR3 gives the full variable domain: DSGVTQTPKHLITATGQRVTLRCSPRSGDLSVYWYQQSLDQGLQFLIQYYNGEERAKGNILERFSAQQFPDLHSELNLSSLELGDSALYFCASSVEWRLNTEAFFGQGTRLTVV.

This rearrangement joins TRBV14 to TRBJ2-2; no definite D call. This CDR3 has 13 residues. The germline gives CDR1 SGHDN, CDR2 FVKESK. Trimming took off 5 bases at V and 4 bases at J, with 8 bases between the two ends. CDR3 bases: TGTGCCAGCAGCGGGGTGAGCACCGGGGAGCTGTTTTTT. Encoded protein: CASSGVSTGELFF.

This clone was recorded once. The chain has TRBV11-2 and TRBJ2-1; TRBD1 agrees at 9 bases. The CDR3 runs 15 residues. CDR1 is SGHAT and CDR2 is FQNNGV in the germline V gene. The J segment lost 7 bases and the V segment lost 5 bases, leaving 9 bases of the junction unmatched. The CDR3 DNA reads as TGTGCCAGCAGCCCCGCCGGGACAGGGACAAATGAGCAGTTCTTC. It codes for CASSPAGTGTNEQFF.